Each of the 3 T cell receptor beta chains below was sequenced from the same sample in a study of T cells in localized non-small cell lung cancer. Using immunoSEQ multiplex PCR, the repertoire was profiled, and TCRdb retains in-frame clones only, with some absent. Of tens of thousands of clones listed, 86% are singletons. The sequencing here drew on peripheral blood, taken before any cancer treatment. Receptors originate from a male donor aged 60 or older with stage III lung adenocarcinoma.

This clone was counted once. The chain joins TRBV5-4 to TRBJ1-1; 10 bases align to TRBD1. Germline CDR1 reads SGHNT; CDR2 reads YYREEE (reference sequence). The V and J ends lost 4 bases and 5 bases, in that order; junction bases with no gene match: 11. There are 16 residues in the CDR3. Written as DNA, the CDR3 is TGTGCCAGCAGCCTAGCGACAGGGGGCTTGGGGACTGAAGCTTTCTTT. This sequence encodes CASSLATGGLGTEAFF. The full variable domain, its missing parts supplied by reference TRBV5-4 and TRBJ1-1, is ETGVTQSPTHLIKTRGQQVTLRCSSQSGHNTVSWYQQALGQGPQFIFQYYREEENGRGNFPPRFSGLQFPNYSSELNVNALELDDSALYLCASSLATGGLGTEAFFGQGTRLTVV.

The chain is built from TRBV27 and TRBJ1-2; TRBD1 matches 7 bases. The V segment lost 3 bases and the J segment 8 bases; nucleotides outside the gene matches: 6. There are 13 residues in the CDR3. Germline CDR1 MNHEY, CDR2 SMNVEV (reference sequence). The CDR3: CASSLTGRVGYTF. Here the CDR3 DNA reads TGTGCCAGCAGTTTGACAGGGCGGGTCGGCTACACCTTC.

CDR3 DNA: TGTGCTAGTGCCTCAAACAACTATGGCTACACCTTC. It yields the protein CASASNNYGYTF. The V call is TRBV12-5, the J call TRBJ1-2, with no clear D. This CDR3 has 12 amino acids. CDR1 LGHNT and CDR2 FRNRAP come from the germline V gene. Trimming took 7 bases from V and 2 from J, leaving 8 bases between them.